The 10 T cell receptor beta chains listed next were all sequenced from one sample in a study of metastatic and nonmetastatic thyroid tumors. Every patient was untreated before thyroid surgery. Using MiXCR, TCRdb reanalyzed the PCR reads. The table has more than 50,000 clones, about 20% seen once. Sequenced input: blood. The receptors shown here come from a female donor with papillary thyroid cancer or a benign thyroid nodule (not recorded which). Some clones in this sample may be carry-over from other donors' samples.

This clone was recorded a few times. CDR3 sequence (DNA): TGTGCCAGCAGGGTCTATGGGGCACGGGGAGAGACCCAGTACTTC. Its translation is CASRVYGARGETQYF. The rearrangement links TRBV5-6 to TRBJ2-5; perhaps D is TRBD1 or TRBD2 (5 bases each). The CDR3 spans 15 residues. V was cut by 5 bases and J by 4 bases, with 18 bases left in between. Germline V gives CDR1 SGHDT, CDR2 YYEEEE.

This clone appeared many times. The V gene is TRBV4-1, the J gene TRBJ2-4, with no clear D. From germline, CDR1 is MGHRA and CDR2 YSYEKL. V was shortened by 1 base and J by 5 bases, with 6 bases between the two germline ends. The length of the CDR3 is 13 residues. The CDR3 sequence is CASSQAPQNIQYF. The CDR3 nucleotides are TGCGCCAGCAGCCAAGCCCCCCAAAACATTCAGTACTTC.

This clone was seen more than once but under ten times. V is TRBV27 and J is TRBJ1-1, with D unclear. V was clipped by 10 bases and J by 4 bases, with 16 bases between them. Germline CDR1 is MNHEY and CDR2 is SMNVEV (reference sequence). The CDR3 runs to 13 residues. The CDR3 is CATARAGITEAFF. The CDR3 DNA sequence: TGTGCCACCGCCCGGGCGGGGATCACTGAAGCTTTCTTT.

At least ten counts were recorded for this clone. The V and J genes are TRBV20-1 and TRBJ1-5; no firm D call. The CDR3 extends over 12 amino acids. V was shortened by 6 bases and J by 2 bases, with 8 bases between the two germline ends. CDR1 and CDR2 (germline): DFQATT, SNEGSKA (reference sequence). CDR3 residues: CSAVGGNQPQHF. In DNA form, the CDR3 reads TGCAGTGCGGTCGGCGGCAATCAGCCCCAGCATTTT.

This clone was observed a handful of times. The chain has TRBV6-1 and TRBJ2-3; 7 bases are shared with TRBD2. The CDR3 length is 15 residues. Germline CDR1 and CDR2: MNHNS and SASEGT. V was pared by 10 bases and J by 3 bases, with 13 bases of the junction left unmatched. The CDR3: CANKSRRTRTDTQYF. DNA for the CDR3: TGTGCCAACAAGTCACGGAGGACTAGAACAGATACGCAGTATTTT.

Regarding this clone: An end of the junction does not agree with germline; a read error may underlie this. The V gene is TRBV20-1, the J gene TRBJ2-2, with D hard to call. The CDR3 has 17 amino acids. In germline, CDR1 is DFQATT, CDR2 SNEGSKA (reference sequence). CDR3 in amino acids: CSSRVVSVQKNTGELFF. CDR3 bases: TGCAGTTCTAGAGTCGTCTCGGTACAGAAGAACACCGGGGAGCTGTTTTTT.

Notes on this clone: This may be a read error, as it is one base from a much larger clone. This specimen includes other DNA sequences encoding the same CDR3. V is TRBV19 and J is TRBJ2-1; 7 bases map to TRBD2. The CDR3 has 13 amino acids. Trimming removed 8 bases from V and 10 bases from J; junction bases left unmatched: 11. Germline V gene lookup returns CDR1 LNHDA and CDR2 SQIVND (reference sequence). The DNA of the CDR3 is TGTGCCAGTGCTGTAGCGGGTGGTTTCGAGCAGTTCTTC. It yields the protein CASAVAGGFEQFF.

In its sample, this clone was seen many times. The chain recombines TRBV12-5 with TRBJ2-1; a weak D match, TRBD2 (5 bases). Germline loops: CDR1 LGHNT, CDR2 FRNRAP. The CDR3 extends over 15 amino acids. V was pared by 6 bases and J by 8 bases, with 20 bases between. In DNA, the CDR3 is TGTGCTAGTGGGCCGGATGGTGGGAGAATCTATGAGCAGTTCTTC. It codes for CASGPDGGRIYEQFF. Together with reference TRBV12-5 and TRBJ2-1, the CDR3 gives the full variable domain: DARVTQTPRHKVTEMGQEVTMRCQPILGHNTVFWYRQTMMQGLELLAYFRNRAPLDDSGMPKDRFSAEMPDATLATLKIQPSEPRDSAVYFCASGPDGGRIYEQFFGPGTRLTVL.

In its sample, this clone was seen many times. Sequence at one end of the junction differs from germline and may be a read error. This rearrangement joins TRBV7-7 to TRBJ2-1; 13 bases align to TRBD2. The CDR3 runs 14 residues. CDR1 and CDR2 from the germline V gene are SSHAT and FNYEAQ (reference sequence). The CDR3 sequence is CASSSGLAGDEQFF. The CDR3 nucleotides read TGTGCTAGCAGCAGTGGACTAGCGGGAGATGAGCAGTTCTTC.

This clone was observed at least ten times. The rearrangement uses TRBV4-2 and TRBJ2-7, with 7 bases that match TRBD2. J lost 4 bases, V lost 4 bases, and 16 bases had no gene match. CDR3 length: 17 residues. Germline V gene data show CDR1 as LGHNA and CDR2 as YNFKEQ. The CDR3 is CASSPGTTAVGGYEQYF. CDR3 in DNA: TGTGCCAGCAGCCCCGGGACTACCGCCGTCGGGGGATACGAGCAGTACTTC.